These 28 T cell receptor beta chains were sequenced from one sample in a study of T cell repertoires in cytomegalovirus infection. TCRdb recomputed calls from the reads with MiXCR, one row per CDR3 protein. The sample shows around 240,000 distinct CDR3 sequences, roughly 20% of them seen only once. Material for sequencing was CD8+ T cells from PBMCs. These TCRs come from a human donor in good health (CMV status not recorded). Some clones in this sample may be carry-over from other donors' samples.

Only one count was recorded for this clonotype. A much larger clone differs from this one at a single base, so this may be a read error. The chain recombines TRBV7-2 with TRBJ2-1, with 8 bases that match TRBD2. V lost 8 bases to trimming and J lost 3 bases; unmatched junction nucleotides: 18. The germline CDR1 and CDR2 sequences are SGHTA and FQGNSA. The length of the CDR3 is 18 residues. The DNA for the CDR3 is TGTGCCAGCGGCCCCGGTGGTGCGGGGGGCCCATTCTACAATGAGCAGTTCTTC. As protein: CASGPGGAGGPFYNEQFF.

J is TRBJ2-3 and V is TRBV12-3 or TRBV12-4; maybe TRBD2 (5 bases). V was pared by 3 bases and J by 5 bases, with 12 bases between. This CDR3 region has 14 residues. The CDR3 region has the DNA TGTGCCAGCAGTTTTTCGGGGTTTAGAGATACGCAGTATTTT. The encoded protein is CASSFSGFRDTQYF.

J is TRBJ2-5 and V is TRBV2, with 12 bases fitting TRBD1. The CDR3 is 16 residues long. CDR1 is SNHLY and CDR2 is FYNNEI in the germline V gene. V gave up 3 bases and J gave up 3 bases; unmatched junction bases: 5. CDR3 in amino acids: CASSDRDRGLEETQYF. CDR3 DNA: TGTGCCAGCAGTGACCGGGACAGGGGGCTAGAAGAGACCCAGTACTTC. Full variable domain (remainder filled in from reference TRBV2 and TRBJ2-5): EPEVTQTPSHQVTQMGQEVILRCVPISNHLYFYWYRQILGQKVEFLVSFYNNEISEKSEIFDDQFSVERPDGSNFTLKIRSTKLEDSAMYFCASSDRDRGLEETQYFGPGTRLLVL.

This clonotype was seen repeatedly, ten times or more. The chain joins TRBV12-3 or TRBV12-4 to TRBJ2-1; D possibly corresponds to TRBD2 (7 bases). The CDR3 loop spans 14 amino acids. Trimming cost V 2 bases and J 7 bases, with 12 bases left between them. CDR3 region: CASSLTGGKNEQFF. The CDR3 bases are TGTGCCAGCAGTTTAACGGGGGGCAAGAATGAGCAGTTCTTC.

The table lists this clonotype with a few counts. CDR3 protein: CSARDPGNTQETQYF. CDR3 bases: TGCAGTGCTAGAGATCCGGGTAATACCCAAGAGACCCAGTACTTC. The chain employs TRBV20-1 and TRBJ2-5; D remains unclear. V lost 0 bases and J 1 base, leaving 12 bases between the germline ends. Germline CDR1 is DFQATT and CDR2 is SNEGSKA (reference sequence). CDR3 length equals 15 residues.

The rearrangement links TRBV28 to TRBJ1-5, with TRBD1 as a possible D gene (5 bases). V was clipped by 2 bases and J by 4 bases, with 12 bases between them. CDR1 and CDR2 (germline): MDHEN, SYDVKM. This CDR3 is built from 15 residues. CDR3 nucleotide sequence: TGTGCCAGCAGTTTACTCGGGACGGGGAATCAGCCCCAGCATTTT. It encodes CASSLLGTGNQPQHF. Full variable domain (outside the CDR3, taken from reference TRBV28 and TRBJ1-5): DVKVTQSSRYLVKRTGEKVFLECVQDMDHENMFWYRQDPGLGLRLIYFSYDVKMKEKGDIPEGYSVSREKKERFSLILESASTNQTSMYLCASSLLGTGNQPQHFGDGTRLSIL.

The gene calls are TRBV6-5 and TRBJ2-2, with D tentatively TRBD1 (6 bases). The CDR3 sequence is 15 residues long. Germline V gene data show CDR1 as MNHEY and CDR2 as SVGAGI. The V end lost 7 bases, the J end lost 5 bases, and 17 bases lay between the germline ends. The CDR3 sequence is CASNPSGAGTGELFF. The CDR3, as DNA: TGTGCCAGCAATCCATCAGGGGCTGGGACCGGGGAGCTGTTTTTT.

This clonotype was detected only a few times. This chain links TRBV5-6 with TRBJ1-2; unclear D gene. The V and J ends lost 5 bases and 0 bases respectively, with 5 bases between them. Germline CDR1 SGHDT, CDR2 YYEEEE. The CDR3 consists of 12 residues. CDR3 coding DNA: TGTGCCAGCAGGACACCTAACTATGGCTACACCTTC. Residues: CASRTPNYGYTF.

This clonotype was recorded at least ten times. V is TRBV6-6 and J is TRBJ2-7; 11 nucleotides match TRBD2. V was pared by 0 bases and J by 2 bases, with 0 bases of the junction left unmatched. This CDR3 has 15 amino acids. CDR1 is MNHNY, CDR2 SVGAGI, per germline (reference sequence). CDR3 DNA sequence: TGTGCCAGCAGTTACTCTAGCGGGGGGGCCTACGAGCAGTACTTC. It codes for CASSYSSGGAYEQYF.

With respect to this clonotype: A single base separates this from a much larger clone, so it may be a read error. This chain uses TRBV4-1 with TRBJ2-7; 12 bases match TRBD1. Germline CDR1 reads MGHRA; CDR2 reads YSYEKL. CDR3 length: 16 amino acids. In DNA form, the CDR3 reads TGTGCCAGCAGCCAATCACCGGGACAGGGGGCGGGGGAGCAGCACTTC. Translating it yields CASSQSPGQGAGEQHF.

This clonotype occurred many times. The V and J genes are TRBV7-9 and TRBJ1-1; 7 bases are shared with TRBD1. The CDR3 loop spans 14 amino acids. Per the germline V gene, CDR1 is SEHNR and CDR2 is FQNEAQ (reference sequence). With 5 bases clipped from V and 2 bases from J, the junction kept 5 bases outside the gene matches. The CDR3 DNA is TGTGCCAGCAGCCCTTGGGACAGCAACACTGAAGCTTTCTTT. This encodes CASSPWDSNTEAFF.

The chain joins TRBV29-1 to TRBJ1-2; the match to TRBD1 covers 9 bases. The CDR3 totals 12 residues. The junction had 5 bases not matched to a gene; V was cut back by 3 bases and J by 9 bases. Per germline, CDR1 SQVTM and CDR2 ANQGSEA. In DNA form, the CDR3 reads TGCAGCGTTGAGCGGGGACAGGGAAGCTACACCTTC. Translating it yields CSVERGQGSYTF. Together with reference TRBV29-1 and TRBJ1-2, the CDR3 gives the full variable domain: SAVISQKPSRDICQRGTSLTIQCQVDSQVTMMFWYRQQPGQSLTLIATANQGSEATYESGFVIDKFPISRPNLTFSTLTVSNMSPEDSSIYLCSVERGQGSYTFGSGTRLTVV.

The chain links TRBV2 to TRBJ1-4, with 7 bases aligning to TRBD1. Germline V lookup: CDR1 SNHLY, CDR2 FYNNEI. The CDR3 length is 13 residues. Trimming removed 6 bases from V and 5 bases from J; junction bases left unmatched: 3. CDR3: CASRTGENEKLFF. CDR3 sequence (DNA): TGTGCCAGCAGAACAGGGGAAAATGAAAAACTGTTTTTT.

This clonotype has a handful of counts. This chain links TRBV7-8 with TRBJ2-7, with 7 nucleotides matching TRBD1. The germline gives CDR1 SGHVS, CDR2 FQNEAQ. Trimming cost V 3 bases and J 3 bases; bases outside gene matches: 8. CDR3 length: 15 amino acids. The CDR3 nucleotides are TGTGCCAGCAGCTTCCTCCCAGGGGGTGGCTACGAGCAGTACTTC. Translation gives CASSFLPGGGYEQYF.

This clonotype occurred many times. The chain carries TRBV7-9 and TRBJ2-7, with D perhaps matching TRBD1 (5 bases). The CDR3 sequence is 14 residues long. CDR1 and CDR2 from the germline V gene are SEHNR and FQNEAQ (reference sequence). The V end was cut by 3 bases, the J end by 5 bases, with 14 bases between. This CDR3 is CASSLQGVRDEQYF. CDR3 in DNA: TGTGCCAGCAGCTTGCAGGGCGTCCGAGACGAGCAGTACTTC.

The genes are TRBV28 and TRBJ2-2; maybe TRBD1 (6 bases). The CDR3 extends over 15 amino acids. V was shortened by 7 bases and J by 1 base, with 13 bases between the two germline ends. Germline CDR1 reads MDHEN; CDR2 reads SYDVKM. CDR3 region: CASNDRLENTGELFF. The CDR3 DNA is TGTGCCAGCAATGACAGGCTTGAGAACACCGGGGAGCTGTTTTTT.

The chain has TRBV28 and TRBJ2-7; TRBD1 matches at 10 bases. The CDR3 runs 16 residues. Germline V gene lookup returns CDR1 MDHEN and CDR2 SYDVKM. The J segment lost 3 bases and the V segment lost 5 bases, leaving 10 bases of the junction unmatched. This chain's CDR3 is CASSDPRGQGYYEQYF. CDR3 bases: TGTGCCAGCAGTGACCCTCGGGGACAGGGGTACTACGAGCAGTACTTC.

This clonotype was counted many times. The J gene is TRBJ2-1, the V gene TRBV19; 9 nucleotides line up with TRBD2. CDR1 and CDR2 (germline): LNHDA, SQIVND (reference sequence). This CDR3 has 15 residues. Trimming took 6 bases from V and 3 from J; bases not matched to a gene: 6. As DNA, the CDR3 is TGTGCCAGTAGCCCCACTAGCGGGTACTACAATGAGCAGTTCTTC. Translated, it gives CASSPTSGYYNEQFF.

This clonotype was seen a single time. The CDR3 here is CASSITSFTGTEAFF. CDR3 DNA: TGTGCCAGTAGTATAACGTCGTTCACGGGCACTGAAGCTTTCTTT. This chain uses TRBV19 with TRBJ1-1, with D uncertain. V lost 2 bases and J 4 bases, leaving 14 bases between the germline ends. The CDR3 extends over 15 amino acids. Looked up from germline, CDR1 is LNHDA and CDR2 is SQIVND (reference sequence).

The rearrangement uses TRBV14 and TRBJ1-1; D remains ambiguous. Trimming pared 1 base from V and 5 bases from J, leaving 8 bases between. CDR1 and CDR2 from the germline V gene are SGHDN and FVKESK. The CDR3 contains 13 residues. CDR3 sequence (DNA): TGTGCCAGCAGCCAAGGCGGGTCTACTGAAGCTTTCTTT. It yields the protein CASSQGGSTEAFF.

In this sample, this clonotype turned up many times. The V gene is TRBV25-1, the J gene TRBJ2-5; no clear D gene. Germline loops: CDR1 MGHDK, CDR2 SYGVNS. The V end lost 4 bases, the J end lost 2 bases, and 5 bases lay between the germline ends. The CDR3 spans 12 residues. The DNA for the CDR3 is TGTGCCAGCAGTGCCCTGCAAGAGACCCAGTACTTC. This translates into CASSALQETQYF.

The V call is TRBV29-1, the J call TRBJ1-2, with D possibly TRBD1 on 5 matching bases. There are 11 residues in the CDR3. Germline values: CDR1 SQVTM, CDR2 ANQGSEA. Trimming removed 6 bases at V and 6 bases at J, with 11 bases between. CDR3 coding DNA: TGCAGCGTGGGAGCCAGGGATGGCTACACCTTC. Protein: CSVGARDGYTF.

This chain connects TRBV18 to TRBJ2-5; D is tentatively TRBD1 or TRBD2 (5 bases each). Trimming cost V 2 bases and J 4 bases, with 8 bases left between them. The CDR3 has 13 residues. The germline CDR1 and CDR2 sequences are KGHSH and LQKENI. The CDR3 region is CASSPGTPETQYF. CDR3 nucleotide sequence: TGTGCCAGCTCACCAGGGACCCCAGAGACCCAGTACTTC.

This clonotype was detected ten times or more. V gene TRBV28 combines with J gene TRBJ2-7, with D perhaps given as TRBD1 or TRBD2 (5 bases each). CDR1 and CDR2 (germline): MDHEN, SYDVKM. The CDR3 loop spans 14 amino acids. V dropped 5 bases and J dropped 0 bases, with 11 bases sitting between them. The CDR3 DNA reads TGTGCCAGCAGTAGAGCAGGGAGCTCCTACGAGCAGTACTTC. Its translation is CASSRAGSSYEQYF.

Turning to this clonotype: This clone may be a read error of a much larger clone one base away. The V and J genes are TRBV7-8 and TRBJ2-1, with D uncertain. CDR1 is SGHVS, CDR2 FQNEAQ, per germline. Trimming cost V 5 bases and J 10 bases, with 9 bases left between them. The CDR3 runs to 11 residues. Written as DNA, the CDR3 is TGTGCCAGCAGCGCCTGGGCGGAGCAGTTCTTC. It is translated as CASSAWAEQFF.

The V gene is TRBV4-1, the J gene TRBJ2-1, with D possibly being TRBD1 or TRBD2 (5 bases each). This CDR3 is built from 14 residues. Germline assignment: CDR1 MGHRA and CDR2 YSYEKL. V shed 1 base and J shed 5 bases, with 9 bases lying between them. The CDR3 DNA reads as TGCGCCAGCAGCCAAGTCGAGGGACACAATGAGCAGTTCTTC. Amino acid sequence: CASSQVEGHNEQFF.

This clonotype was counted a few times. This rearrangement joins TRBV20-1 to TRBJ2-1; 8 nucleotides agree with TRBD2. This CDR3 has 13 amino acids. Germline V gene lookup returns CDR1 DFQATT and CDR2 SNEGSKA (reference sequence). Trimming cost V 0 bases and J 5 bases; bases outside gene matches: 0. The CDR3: CSAREGLDNEQFF. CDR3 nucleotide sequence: TGCAGTGCTAGAGAGGGACTAGACAATGAGCAGTTCTTC.

The CDR3 is CSVPKRGAADEQFF. In DNA form, the CDR3 reads TGCAGCGTTCCTAAGCGGGGGGCCGCCGATGAGCAGTTCTTC. The chain joins TRBV29-1 to TRBJ2-1; 9 bases are a match to TRBD2. The V gene's germline CDR1 is SQVTM and CDR2 ANQGSEA. After removal of 5 bases from V and 8 bases from J, the junction contained 10 bases not matched to a gene. This CDR3 has 14 residues.